This note documents a single T cell receptor (beta chain) sequence. This sample is drawn from a study of blood T cell repertoires in COVID-19. The length of the CDR3 is 12 residues. V lost 1 base, J lost 4 bases, and 4 bases lay in between. Germline V gene lookup returns CDR1 LGHDT and CDR2 YNNKEL (reference sequence). Profiled with immunoSEQ multiplex PCR; TCRdb holds only in-frame clones, not every one. The table records approximately 150,000 clones, approximately 93% of them present only once. The sequenced sample was peripheral blood. This clonotype was obtained from a woman in her sixties with COVID-19, enrolled during active disease. This sequence joins TRBV3-1 (or the pseudogene TRBV3-2) and TRBJ1-1; the D is unclear. CDR3 coding DNA: TGTGCCAGCAGCCAAGCGGGCACTGAAGCTTTCTTT. It translates to CASSQAGTEAFF.